The 22 T cell receptor beta chains given below trace back to one sample, sequenced in a study of blood T cell repertoires in COVID-19. The protocol was immunoSEQ multiplex PCR, while the TCRdb copy is restricted to in-frame clones and leaves out a portion. There are more than 95,000 clones in the sample; around 74% occur only once, and roughly 5% lies in the top ten. Sequencing was carried out using peripheral blood. These receptors came from a man aged 55-75 years with acute or convalescent COVID-19.

This chain joins TRBV7-2 and TRBJ1-5, with 8 bases lining up with TRBD1. The germline V gene encodes CDR1 SGHTA and CDR2 FQGNSA. V lost 4 bases and J lost 2; bases outside the gene matches: 7. CDR3 size: 16 residues. CDR3 in DNA: TGTGCCAGCAGCTCGCGGACAGGGAGTGGCAATCAGCCCCAGCATTTT. Protein: CASSSRTGSGNQPQHF.

The V and J genes are TRBV11-2 and TRBJ2-2; 8 positions agree with TRBD2. Germline CDR1 reads SGHAT; CDR2 reads FQNNGV. V dropped 4 bases and J dropped 7; count of bases not matched to a gene: 8. This CDR3 contains 15 residues. CDR3 in amino acids: CASSSPGLGYGELFF. In DNA, the CDR3 is TGTGCCAGCAGCTCTCCGGGACTAGGGTACGGGGAGCTGTTTTTT.

A note on this clone: At one boundary the junction diverges from the germline segment, which might be a read error. The chain combines TRBV6-1 with TRBJ2-7; D possibly corresponds to TRBD2 (5 bases). CDR1 MNHNS and CDR2 SASEGT come from the germline V gene. The length of the CDR3 is 12 residues. CDR3 amino acids: CASSEVAGLQHF. CDR3 nucleotides: TGTGCCAGCAGTGAAGTCGCCGGACTTCAGCACTTC.

CDR3: CANLVYGNQPQHF. Here the CDR3 DNA reads TGTGCCAACCTGGTCTACGGCAATCAGCCCCAGCATTTT. This chain connects TRBV21-1 to TRBJ1-5. TRBV21-1 is a documented pseudogene. The length of the CDR3 is 13 residues.

This rearrangement joins TRBV24-1 to TRBJ2-3; TRBD2 aligns across 12 bases. Germline-derived CDR1 and CDR2 are KGHDR and SFDVKD. CDR3 length equals 13 residues. Trimming took 9 bases from V and 7 from J; bases not matched to a gene: 4. CDR3 sequence (DNA): TGTGCCACCGCTAGCGGGGGGGCCTATACGCAGTATTTT. This codes for CATASGGAYTQYF.

The chain joins TRBV11-2 to TRBJ1-5; D is unclear. V was trimmed by 5 bases and J by 3 bases, leaving 8 bases between them. There are 13 residues in the CDR3. The germline V gene encodes CDR1 SGHAT and CDR2 FQNNGV. The CDR3 DNA reads TGTGCCAGCAGCGCCGACATCAATCAGCCCCAGCATTTT. The encoded protein is CASSADINQPQHF.

The J gene is TRBJ2-1, the V gene TRBV18; perhaps TRBD2 as D (5 bases). From germline, CDR1 is KGHSH and CDR2 LQKENI. V was trimmed by 1 base and J by 2 bases, leaving 12 bases between them. This CDR3 has 16 amino acids. The CDR3 protein is CASSPLSTGAYNEQFF. The CDR3 DNA reads TGTGCCAGCTCACCACTATCTACCGGGGCCTACAATGAGCAGTTCTTC.

The gene calls are TRBV12-3 or TRBV12-4 and TRBJ2-6; D is unresolved. V dropped 5 bases and J dropped 1 base, with 3 bases sitting between them. The CDR3 covers 13 residues. In nucleotides, the CDR3 is TGTGCCAGCAGTCTATCTGGGGCCAACGTCCTGACTTTC. Protein sequence: CASSLSGANVLTF.

The chain employs TRBV6-2 or TRBV6-3 and TRBJ1-1; D is ambiguous. The CDR3 runs to 15 residues. The V and J ends lost 4 bases and 1 base respectively, with 13 bases between them. From germline, CDR1 is MNHEY and CDR2 SVGEGT. CDR3 loop: CASSSLSVGNTEAFF. The CDR3 nucleotides read TGTGCCAGCAGTTCCTTGTCCGTCGGGAACACTGAAGCTTTCTTT.

The chain has TRBV29-1 and TRBJ1-2; D is ambiguous. The CDR3 has 12 residues. Germline loops: CDR1 SQVTM, CDR2 ANQGSEA. Between the trimmed V and J ends, which lost 2 bases and 3 bases, there was a span of 7 bases. CDR3 region: CSVESHHYGYTF. In DNA form, the CDR3 reads TGCAGCGTTGAAAGCCATCACTATGGCTACACCTTC.

V usage is TRBV14 and J usage is TRBJ1-1; D is unclear. CDR3 length: 13 residues. Germline V lookup: CDR1 SGHDN, CDR2 FVKESK. The V and J ends lost 4 bases and 11 bases respectively, with 17 bases between them. CDR3 residues: CASSPYPVREAFF. Written as DNA, the CDR3 is TGTGCCAGCAGCCCATATCCCGTACGTGAGGCTTTCTTT.

This chain joins TRBV5-6 and TRBJ2-2, with TRBD1 as a possible D gene (5 bases). Deletions cut 0 bases from V and 2 bases from J, with 8 bases between. Germline CDR1 is SGHDT and CDR2 is YYEEEE. The CDR3 is made up of 15 amino acids. The CDR3 bases are TGTGCCAGCAGCTTGGGACAGCTAAACACCGGGGAGCTGTTTTTT. Its protein product is CASSLGQLNTGELFF.

CDR3 nucleotide sequence: TGTGCCACCAGCCCAGGGACAGGGGGATCCTACAATGAGCAGTTCTTC. Protein: CATSPGTGGSYNEQFF. The V gene is TRBV24-1, the J gene TRBJ2-1; 11 bases are shared with TRBD1. Germline lookup yields CDR1 KGHDR and CDR2 SFDVKD. The CDR3 sequence is 16 residues long. With V trimmed by 7 bases and J by 1 base, 5 bases remained unmatched.

This clone is a singleton in its sample. J is TRBJ2-1 and V is TRBV6-1, with TRBD2 matching over 16 bases. Germline V gene data show CDR1 as MNHNS and CDR2 as SASEGT. Trimming at V came to 4 bases and at J to 2 bases, leaving 8 bases not matched to a gene. The CDR3 has 19 residues. CDR3 in amino acids: CASSGPPGLAGGPYNEQFF. The CDR3 nucleotides are TGTGCCAGCAGTGGGCCCCCGGGACTAGCGGGGGGGCCCTACAATGAGCAGTTCTTC.

This clone was seen a single time. V and J are TRBV3-1 (or the pseudogene TRBV3-2) and TRBJ1-2; 8 nucleotides agree with TRBD1. Losses at the gene ends were 6 bases for V and 6 bases for J; bases not matched to a gene: 6. CDR1 LGHDT and CDR2 YNNKEL come from the germline V gene (reference sequence). This CDR3 comprises 13 residues. The CDR3: CASSYRGEDGYTF. The CDR3 coding sequence is TGTGCCAGCAGTTACAGGGGGGAGGATGGCTACACCTTC.

The chain has TRBV19 and TRBJ2-7, with D possibly being TRBD1 (6 bases). Germline CDR1 and CDR2: LNHDA and SQIVND (reference sequence). V lost 2 bases to trimming and J lost 3 bases, with 8 bases between them. The CDR3 loop spans 13 amino acids. CDR3 in DNA: TGTGCCAGTAGTATACAAGGGGGCTACGAGCAGTACTTC. Translated: CASSIQGGYEQYF.

The gene calls are TRBV30 and TRBJ1-5; TRBD1 aligns across 11 bases. Germline V gives CDR1 GTSNPN, CDR2 SVGIG (reference sequence). Trimming at V came to 3 bases and at J to 6 bases, leaving 4 bases not matched to a gene. The CDR3 contains 14 residues. The CDR3 loop reads CAWRIGTGGQPQHF. The CDR3 nucleotides are TGTGCCTGGAGGATAGGGACAGGGGGTCAGCCCCAGCATTTT.

This clone was detected once. The CDR3 nucleotides are TGTGCCAGCCTTACAGTAAAAGAGACCCAGTACTTC. This gives the protein CASLTVKETQYF. This rearrangement joins TRBV2 to TRBJ2-5; no reliable D call. CDR1 is SNHLY and CDR2 is FYNNEI in the germline V gene. The CDR3 runs to 12 residues. Trimming left V 8 bases short and J 3 bases short, with 10 bases between.

The V and J genes are TRBV9 and TRBJ2-2; 9 bases match TRBD1. V gave up 2 bases and J gave up 8 bases; unmatched junction bases: 7. Germline V CDR1 and CDR2: SGDLS, YYNGEE. The length of the CDR3 is 15 residues. The CDR3 DNA is TGTGCCAGCAGCGTTAAGGGGACAGGGAGTGGGGAGCTGTTTTTT. Translation gives CASSVKGTGSGELFF. Variable domain in full (rest from reference TRBV9 and TRBJ2-2): DSGVTQTPKHLITATGQRVTLRCSPRSGDLSVYWYQQSLDQGLQFLIQYYNGEERAKGNILERFSAQQFPDLHSELNLSSLELGDSALYFCASSVKGTGSGELFFGEGSRLTVL.

V gene TRBV10-3 combines with J gene TRBJ2-1; 8 positions match TRBD2. J was trimmed by 0 bases and V by 6 bases; bases with no gene match: 13. Germline assignment: CDR1 ENHRY and CDR2 SYGVKD. The CDR3 is 18 amino acids. The CDR3 coding sequence is TGTGCCATCAGGTCGGAGGATCGGGGGGGAAGCTCCTACAATGAGCAGTTCTTC. It codes for CAIRSEDRGGSSYNEQFF.

V gene TRBV3-1 (or the pseudogene TRBV3-2) combines with J gene TRBJ1-2; 9 bases are a match to TRBD1. From germline, CDR1 is LGHDT and CDR2 YNNKEL (reference sequence). J lost 4 bases, V lost 6 bases, and 9 bases had no gene match. The CDR3 extends over 15 amino acids. This CDR3 reads CASRGGTGSLYGYTF. The CDR3, as DNA: TGTGCCAGCAGAGGAGGGACAGGGTCCCTCTATGGCTACACCTTC.

The chain carries TRBV7-8 and TRBJ1-1, with TRBD1 as a possible D gene (6 bases). Germline V gene sequence: CDR1 SGHVS, CDR2 FQNEAQ. This CDR3 spans 15 amino acids. V lost 6 bases, J lost 4 bases, and 18 bases lay in between. CDR3 nucleotide sequence: TGTGCCAGCAGTCGCTCGGGGGGCGCGAGCACTGAAGCTTTCTTT. Its protein is CASSRSGGASTEAFF.